The sequence of this T cell receptor (beta chain) was determined in a study of T cells after yellow fever vaccination (dated by TCRdb to between 2017 and 2020). With regard to the full study: Libraries from fractions with low cell numbers were prepared with the SMART-Seq v4 Ultra Low Input RNA kit. Bulk TCR alpha and beta repertoires were sequenced longitudinally to track T-cell clones before and after primary and booster YFV17D yellow fever vaccination. The cohort comprised two healthy male donors, one aged 18 to 30 and one aged 30 to 40 years. Blood was collected at multiple timepoints before and after primary and secondary immunization, and bulk PBMC replicates and cell subsets were isolated. Summary of the overall study and its limitations: The secondary T-cell response was weaker than the primary response but faster, peaking on day 5 instead of day 15. Computational filtering was required because FACS-sorted repertoires could contain abundant contaminating clonotypes from the bulk population. Most clones expanded after primary vaccination were re-detected after the booster (96% of CD4 and approximately 89% of CD8), suggesting broad memory maintenance. The study included only a couple of donors, which limits how far the findings can be generalized. A small share of clonotypes was detected in both CD4 and CD8 compartments, with the overlap likely arising from convergent recombination.

This specimen's treatment or condition label, interpreted: live attenuated yellow fever vaccine strain. At every blood-draw timepoint, two biological replicates of bulk PBMCs were collected. PBMCs were isolated from peripheral blood using a standard Ficoll-Paque protocol. TriZol was used to extract RNA from bulk PBMCs, CD4 and CD8 fractions, and dextramer-positive and dextramer-negative fractions. Concerning this clonotype itself: Its antigen is currently not known. Base qualities are missing; no much larger clone stands one base away.

Trimming takes 0 bases from V and 2 bases from J, and the germline ends sit 14 bases apart. The germline V gene supplies CDR1 LGHNA and CDR2 YSLEER. From cysteine to phenylalanine, the CDR3 is 17 amino acids long. Only the CDR3 DNA is retained, 51 bases long and in frame from the first base. TCR cDNA was synthesized by 5'RACE template switching, which introduced a universal primer site and unique molecular identifiers. cDNA synthesis was primed from both the TCR alpha and TCR beta constant segments. Two PCR steps were used to amplify libraries, with sample barcodes and sequencing adapters being added in the second step. Sequencing of the libraries was done on either Illumina HiSeq 2500 (2x100 bp) or NovaSeq (2x150 bp). The published analysis was carried out like this. Demultiplexing of reads and collapsing into UMI consensus sequences were performed with MIGEC, and V(D)J alignment was carried out with MiXCR. Using edgeR on replicate PBMC samples, clonotypes were called vaccine-responding if FDR was below 0.01 and the log2 fold change was above 5 up to day 15. Bulk clonotypes were assigned CD4 or CD8 identity according to which sequenced CD4 or CD8 repertoire held them at higher abundance. TCRdb reprocessing: public reads trimmed at Q25 with fastp, clones called with MiXCR, in-frame beta chains kept. Identical CDR3 proteins give one entry, which carries the most common genes and DNA. The V and J calls shown here were made by TCRdb, not taken from the authors' results. For this sample there are over 300,000 distinct CDR3 sequences; about 6.9% appear just once. 15% to 20% of the sample is held by the ten biggest clonotypes.

This sequence was found in a man between 18 and 35 years old who received the YFV17D yellow fever vaccine. The specimen comprised PBMCs, sampled about 41 days after the first yellow fever vaccination. The sequence links TRBV4-3 to TRBJ2-4, and perhaps TRBD2 as D gene, on 5 matching bases. The CDR3: CASSQDVGVLTKNIQYF. DNA sequence: TGCGCCAGCAGCCAAGATGTCGGGGTGTTGACCAAAAACATTCAGTACTTC.